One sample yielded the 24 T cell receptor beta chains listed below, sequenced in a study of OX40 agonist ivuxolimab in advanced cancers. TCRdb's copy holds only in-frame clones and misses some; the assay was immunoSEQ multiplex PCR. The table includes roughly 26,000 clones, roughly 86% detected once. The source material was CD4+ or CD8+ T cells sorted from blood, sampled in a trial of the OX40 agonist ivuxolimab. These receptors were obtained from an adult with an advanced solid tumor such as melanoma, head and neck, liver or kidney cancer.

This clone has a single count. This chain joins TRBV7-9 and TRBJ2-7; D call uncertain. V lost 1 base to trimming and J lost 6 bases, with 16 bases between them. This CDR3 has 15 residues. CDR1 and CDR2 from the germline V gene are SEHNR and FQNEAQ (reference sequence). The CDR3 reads CASSLGLGTVFEQYF. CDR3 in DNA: TGTGCCAGCAGCTTAGGTCTGGGAACGGTCTTCGAGCAGTACTTC.

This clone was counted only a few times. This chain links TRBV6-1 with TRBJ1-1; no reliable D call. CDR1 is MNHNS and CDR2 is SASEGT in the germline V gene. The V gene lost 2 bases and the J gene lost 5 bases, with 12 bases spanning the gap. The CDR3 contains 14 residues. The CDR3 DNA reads TGTGCCAGCAGTGAACAGGCAGCCTGGACTGAAGCTTTCTTT. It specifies CASSEQAAWTEAFF.

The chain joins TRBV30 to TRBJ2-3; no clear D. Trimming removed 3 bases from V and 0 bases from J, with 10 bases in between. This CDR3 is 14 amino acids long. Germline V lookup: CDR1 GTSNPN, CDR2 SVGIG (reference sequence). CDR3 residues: CAWRVGSSTDTQYF. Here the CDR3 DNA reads TGTGCCTGGAGAGTAGGGTCTAGCACAGATACGCAGTATTTT.

CDR3 protein: CASSGLAESNEQFF. CDR3 nucleotides: TGTGCCAGCAGTGGACTAGCGGAGTCCAATGAGCAGTTCTTC. The J gene is TRBJ2-1, the V gene TRBV6-4, with TRBD2 matching over 9 bases. Losses at the gene ends were 4 bases for V and 6 bases for J; bases not matched to a gene: 4. Germline V gene data show CDR1 as MRHNA and CDR2 as SNTAGT. There are 14 residues in the CDR3.

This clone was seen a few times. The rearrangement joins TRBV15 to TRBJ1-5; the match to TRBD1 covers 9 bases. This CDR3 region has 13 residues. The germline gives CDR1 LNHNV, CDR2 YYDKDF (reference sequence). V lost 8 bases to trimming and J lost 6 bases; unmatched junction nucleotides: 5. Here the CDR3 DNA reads TGTGCCACCGCGGGGACAGGGAGTCAGCCCCAGCATTTT. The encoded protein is CATAGTGSQPQHF.

The CDR3 loop reads CAISDFANEQFF. The CDR3 DNA reads TGTGCCATCAGTGATTTTGCGAATGAGCAGTTCTTC. The V gene is TRBV10-3, the J gene TRBJ2-1; D gene ambiguous. Trimming cost V 3 bases and J 7 bases, with 7 bases left between them. The CDR3 spans 12 residues. CDR1 ENHRY and CDR2 SYGVKD come from the germline V gene.

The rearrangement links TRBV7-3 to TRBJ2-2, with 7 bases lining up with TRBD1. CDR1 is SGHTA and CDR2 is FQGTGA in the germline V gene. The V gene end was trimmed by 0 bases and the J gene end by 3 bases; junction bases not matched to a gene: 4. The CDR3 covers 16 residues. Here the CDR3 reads CASSLTRGRDTGELFF. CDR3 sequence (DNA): TGTGCCAGCAGCTTAACGAGGGGGCGAGACACCGGGGAGCTGTTTTTT.

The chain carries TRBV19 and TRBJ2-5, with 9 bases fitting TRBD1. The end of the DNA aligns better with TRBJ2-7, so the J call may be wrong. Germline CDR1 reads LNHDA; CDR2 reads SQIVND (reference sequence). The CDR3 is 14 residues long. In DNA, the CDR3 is TGTGCCAGTAGTTCATCGACAGGGGGGTACGAGCAGTACTTC. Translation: CASSSSTGGYEQYF.

In DNA, the CDR3 is TGCAGCGTGCGACTAGCGGATTCCTACGAGCAGTACTTC. It codes for CSVRLADSYEQYF. V and J are TRBV29-1 and TRBJ2-7, with 9 bases aligning to TRBD2. The CDR3 is 13 residues long. Germline-derived CDR1 and CDR2 are SQVTM and ANQGSEA. J lost 1 base, V lost 6 bases, and 4 bases had no gene match.

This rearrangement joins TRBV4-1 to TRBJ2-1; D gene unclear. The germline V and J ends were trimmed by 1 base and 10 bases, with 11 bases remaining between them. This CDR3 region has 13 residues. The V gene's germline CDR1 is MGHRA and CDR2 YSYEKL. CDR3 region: CASSQVQKEEQFF. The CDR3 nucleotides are TGCGCCAGCAGCCAAGTCCAAAAGGAGGAGCAGTTCTTC.

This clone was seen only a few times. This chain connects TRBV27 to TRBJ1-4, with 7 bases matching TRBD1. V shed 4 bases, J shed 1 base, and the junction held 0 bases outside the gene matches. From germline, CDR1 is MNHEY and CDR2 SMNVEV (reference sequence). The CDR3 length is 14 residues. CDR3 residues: CASSSGGTNEKLFF. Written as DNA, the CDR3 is TGTGCCAGCAGTTCAGGGGGAACTAATGAAAAACTGTTTTTT. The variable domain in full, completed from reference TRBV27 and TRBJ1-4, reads EAQVTQNPRYLITVTGKKLTVTCSQNMNHEYMSWYRQDPGLGLRQIYYSMNVEVTDKGDVPEGYKVSRKEKRNFPLILESPSPNQTSLYFCASSSGGTNEKLFFGSGTQLSVL.

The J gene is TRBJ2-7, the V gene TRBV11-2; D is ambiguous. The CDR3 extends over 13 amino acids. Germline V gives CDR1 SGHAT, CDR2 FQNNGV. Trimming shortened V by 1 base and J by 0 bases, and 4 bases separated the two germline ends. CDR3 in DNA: TGTGCCAGCAGCTTAGGCCCCTCCTACGAGCAGTACTTC. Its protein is CASSLGPSYEQYF.

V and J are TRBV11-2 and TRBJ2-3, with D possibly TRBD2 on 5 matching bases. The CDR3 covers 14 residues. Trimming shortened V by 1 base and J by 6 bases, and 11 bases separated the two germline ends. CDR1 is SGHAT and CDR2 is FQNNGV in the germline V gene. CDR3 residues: CASSLVGGSDTQYF. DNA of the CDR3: TGTGCCAGCAGCTTAGTCGGCGGGTCCGATACGCAGTATTTT. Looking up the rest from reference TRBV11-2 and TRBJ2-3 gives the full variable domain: EAGVAQSPRYKIIEKRQSVAFWCNPISGHATLYWYQQILGQGPKLLIQFQNNGVVDDSQLPKDRFSAERLKGVDSTLKIQPAKLEDSAVYLCASSLVGGSDTQYFGPGTRLTVL.

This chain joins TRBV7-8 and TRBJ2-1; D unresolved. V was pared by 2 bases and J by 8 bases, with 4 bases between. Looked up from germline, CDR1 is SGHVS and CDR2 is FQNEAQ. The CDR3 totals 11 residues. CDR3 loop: CASSLSHEQFF. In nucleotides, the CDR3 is TGTGCCAGCAGCTTAAGTCATGAGCAGTTCTTC.

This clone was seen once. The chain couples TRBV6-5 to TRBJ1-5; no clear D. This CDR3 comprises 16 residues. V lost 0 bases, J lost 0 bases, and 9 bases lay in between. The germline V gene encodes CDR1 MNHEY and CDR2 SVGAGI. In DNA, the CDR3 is TGTGCCAGCAGTTACTCGATACAGCATAGCAATCAGCCCCAGCATTTT. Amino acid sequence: CASSYSIQHSNQPQHF.

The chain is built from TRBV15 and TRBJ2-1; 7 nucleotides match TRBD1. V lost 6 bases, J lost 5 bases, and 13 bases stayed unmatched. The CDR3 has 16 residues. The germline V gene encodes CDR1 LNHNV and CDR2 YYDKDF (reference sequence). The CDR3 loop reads CATRRGRAGQDNEQFF. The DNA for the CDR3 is TGTGCCACCAGGAGGGGGCGGGCAGGGCAAGACAATGAGCAGTTCTTC.

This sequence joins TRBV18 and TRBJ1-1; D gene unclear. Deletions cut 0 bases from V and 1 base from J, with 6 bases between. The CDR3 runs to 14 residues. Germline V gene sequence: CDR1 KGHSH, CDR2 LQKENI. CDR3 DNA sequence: TGTGCCAGCTCACCACCGGCCGGGAACACTGAAGCTTTCTTT. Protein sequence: CASSPPAGNTEAFF.

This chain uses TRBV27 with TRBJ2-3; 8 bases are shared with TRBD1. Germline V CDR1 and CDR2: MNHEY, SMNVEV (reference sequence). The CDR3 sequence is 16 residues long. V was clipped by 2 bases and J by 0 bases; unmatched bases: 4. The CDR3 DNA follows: TGTGCCAGCAGTTTAAGCTCAGGGGGCAGCACAGATACGCAGTATTTT. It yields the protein CASSLSSGGSTDTQYF.

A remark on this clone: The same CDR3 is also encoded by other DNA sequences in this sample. CDR3 residues: CASSLGQRTEAFF. CDR3 in DNA: TGTGCCAGCAGTTTAGGGCAGCGCACTGAAGCTTTCTTT. The chain combines TRBV27 with TRBJ1-1; D ambiguous. V was cut by 2 bases and J by 4 bases, with 8 bases left in between. This CDR3 is built from 13 residues. In germline, CDR1 is MNHEY, CDR2 SMNVEV (reference sequence).

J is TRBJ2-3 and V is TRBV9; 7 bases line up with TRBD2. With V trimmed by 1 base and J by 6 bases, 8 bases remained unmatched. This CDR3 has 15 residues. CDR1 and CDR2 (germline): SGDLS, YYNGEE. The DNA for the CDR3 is TGTGCCAGCAGCGTAAGGGGAGGGCGGTCGGATACGCAGTATTTT. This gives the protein CASSVRGGRSDTQYF.

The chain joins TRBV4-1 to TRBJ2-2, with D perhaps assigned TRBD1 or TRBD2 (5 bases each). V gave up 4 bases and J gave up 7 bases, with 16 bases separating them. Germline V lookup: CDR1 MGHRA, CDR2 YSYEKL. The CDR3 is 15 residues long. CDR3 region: CASSPLGESSGELFF. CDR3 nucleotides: TGCGCCAGCAGCCCCTTGGGGGAGTCGAGCGGGGAGCTGTTTTTT.

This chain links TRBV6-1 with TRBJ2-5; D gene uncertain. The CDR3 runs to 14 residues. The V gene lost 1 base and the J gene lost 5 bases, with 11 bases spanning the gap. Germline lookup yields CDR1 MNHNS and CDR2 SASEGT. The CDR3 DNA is TGTGCCAGCAGTGAAGTGAGGTGGACGGAGACCCAGTACTTC. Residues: CASSEVRWTETQYF.

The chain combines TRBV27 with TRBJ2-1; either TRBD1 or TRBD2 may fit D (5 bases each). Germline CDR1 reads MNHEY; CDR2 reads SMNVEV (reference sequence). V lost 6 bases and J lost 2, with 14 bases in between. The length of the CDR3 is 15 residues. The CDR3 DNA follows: TGTGCCAGCAGCCTGGGACGGGGCCCCTACAATGAGCAGTTCTTC. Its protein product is CASSLGRGPYNEQFF.

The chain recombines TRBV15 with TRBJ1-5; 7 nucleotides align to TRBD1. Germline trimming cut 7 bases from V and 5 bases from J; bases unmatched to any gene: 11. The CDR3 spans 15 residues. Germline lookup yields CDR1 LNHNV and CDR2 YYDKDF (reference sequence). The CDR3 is CATTSHRGGDQPQHF. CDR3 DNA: TGTGCCACCACCAGCCACAGGGGAGGAGATCAGCCCCAGCATTTT.